This T cell receptor (beta chain) was sequenced during a study of early T cells in non-severe SARS-CoV-2 infection. Study-wide background: With bulk RNA from unsorted whole blood as input, sequencing yielded unpaired chains.

Points on this clonotype: Its antigen is as yet unknown.

Each cDNA molecule carried a unique molecular identifier. TCRdb recomputed calls from the 5' RACE reads with MiXCR, one row per CDR3 protein. The sample holds 50,000 to 75,000 distinct CDR3 sequences, roughly 5.7% seen once. J was trimmed by 3 bases and V by 2 bases; bases with no gene match: 0. Germline CDR1 reads MNHEY; CDR2 reads SVGEGT. The CDR3 covers 13 residues. General study findings and limits: The VDJdb matching leaned toward anti-spike CD8 responses and overlooked private and CD4 specificities.

This chain connects TRBV6-2 or TRBV6-3 to TRBJ1-2; TRBD1 matches 7 bases. The specimen was whole blood, collected at baseline. The receptor was isolated from an adult who was a healthcare worker with PCR-confirmed SARS-CoV-2 infection or an uninfected control (not recorded which). Here the CDR3 reads CASSYGQDYGYTF. DNA for the CDR3: TGTGCCAGCAGTTACGGACAGGACTATGGCTACACCTTC.